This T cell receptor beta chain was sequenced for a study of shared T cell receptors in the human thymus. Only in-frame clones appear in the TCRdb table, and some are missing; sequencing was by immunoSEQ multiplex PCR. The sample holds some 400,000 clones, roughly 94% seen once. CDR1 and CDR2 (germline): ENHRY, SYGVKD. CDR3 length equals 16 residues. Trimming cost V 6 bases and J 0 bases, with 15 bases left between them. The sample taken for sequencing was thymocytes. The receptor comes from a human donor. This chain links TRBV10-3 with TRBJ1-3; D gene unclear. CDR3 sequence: CAISHWWVRSGNTIYF. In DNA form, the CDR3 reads TGTGCCATCAGCCACTGGTGGGTTCGCTCTGGAAACACCATATATTTT.